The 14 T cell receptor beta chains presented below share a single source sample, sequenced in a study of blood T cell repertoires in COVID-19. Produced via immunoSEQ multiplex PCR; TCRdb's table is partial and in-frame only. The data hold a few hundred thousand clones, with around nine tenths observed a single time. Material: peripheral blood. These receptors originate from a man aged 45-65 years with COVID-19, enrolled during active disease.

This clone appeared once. The CDR3 coding sequence is TGTGCCAGCACCTACGGGACAGACTACGAGCAGTACTTC. Its protein is CASTYGTDYEQYF. The gene calls are TRBV6-5 and TRBJ2-7; 7 nucleotides align to TRBD1. The CDR3 runs 13 residues. V shed 7 bases, J shed 3 bases, and the junction held 6 bases outside the gene matches. CDR1 and CDR2 from the germline V gene are MNHEY and SVGAGI.

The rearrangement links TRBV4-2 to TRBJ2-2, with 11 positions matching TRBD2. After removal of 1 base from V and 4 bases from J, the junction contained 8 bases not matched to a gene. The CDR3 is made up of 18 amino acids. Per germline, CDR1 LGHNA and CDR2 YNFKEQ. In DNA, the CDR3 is TGTGCCAGCAGCCAAGCCAGGGGGGGGACTAGCGGCACCGGGGAGCTGTTTTTT. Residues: CASSQARGGTSGTGELFF.

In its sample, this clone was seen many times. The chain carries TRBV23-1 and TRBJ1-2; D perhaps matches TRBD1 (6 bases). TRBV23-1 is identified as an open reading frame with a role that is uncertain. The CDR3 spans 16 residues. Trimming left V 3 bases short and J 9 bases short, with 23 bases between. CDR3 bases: TGCGCCAGCAGTCATCCACAGGGAGCGGGGGTTCTGAGCTACACCTTC. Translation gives CASSHPQGAGVLSYTF.

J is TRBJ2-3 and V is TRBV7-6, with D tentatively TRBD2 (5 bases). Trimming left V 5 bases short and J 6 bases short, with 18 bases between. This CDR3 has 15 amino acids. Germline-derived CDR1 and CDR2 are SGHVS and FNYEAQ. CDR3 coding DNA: TGTGCCAGCAGCCCCTATGAGGGCCGTTCTGATACGCAGTATTTT. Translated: CASSPYEGRSDTQYF.

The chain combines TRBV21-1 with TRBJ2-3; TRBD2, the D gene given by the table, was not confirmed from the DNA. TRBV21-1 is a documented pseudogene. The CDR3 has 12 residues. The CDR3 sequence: CASSKGGWFGYF. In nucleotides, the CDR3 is TGTGCCAGCAGCAAAGGCGGCTGGTTCGGGTATTTT.

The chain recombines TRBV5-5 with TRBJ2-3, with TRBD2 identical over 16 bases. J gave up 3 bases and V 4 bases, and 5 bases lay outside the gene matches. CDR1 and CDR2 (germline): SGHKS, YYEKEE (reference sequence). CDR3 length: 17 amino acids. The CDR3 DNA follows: TGTGCCAGCAGCAGGGGACTAGCGGGGGGGCGTACAGATACGCAGTATTTT. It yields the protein CASSRGLAGGRTDTQYF.

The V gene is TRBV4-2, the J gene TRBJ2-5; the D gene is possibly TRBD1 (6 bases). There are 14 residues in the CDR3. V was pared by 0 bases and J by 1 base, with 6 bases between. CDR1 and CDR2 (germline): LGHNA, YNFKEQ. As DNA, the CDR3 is TGTGCCAGCAGCCAAGAACAGGGCCAAGAGACCCAGTACTTC. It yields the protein CASSQEQGQETQYF.

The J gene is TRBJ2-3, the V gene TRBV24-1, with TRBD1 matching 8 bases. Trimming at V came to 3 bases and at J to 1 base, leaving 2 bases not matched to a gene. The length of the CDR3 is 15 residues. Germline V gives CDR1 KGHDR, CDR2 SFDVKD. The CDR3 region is CATSDAGQGTDTQYF. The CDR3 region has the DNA TGTGCCACCAGTGATGCGGGACAGGGCACAGATACGCAGTATTTT.

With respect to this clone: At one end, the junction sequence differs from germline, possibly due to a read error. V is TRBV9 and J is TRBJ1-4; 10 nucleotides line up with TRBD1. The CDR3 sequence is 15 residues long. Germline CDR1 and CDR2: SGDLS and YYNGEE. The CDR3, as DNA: TGTGCCGGCAGCGCCCAAGGGACAGGGGAGGAAAAACTGTTTTTT. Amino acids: CAGSAQGTGEEKLFF.

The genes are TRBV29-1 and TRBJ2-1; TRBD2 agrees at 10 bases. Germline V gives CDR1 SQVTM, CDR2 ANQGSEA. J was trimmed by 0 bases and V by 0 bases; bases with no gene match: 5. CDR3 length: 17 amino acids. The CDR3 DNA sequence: TGCAGCGTTGAAGATCGAGCTAGCGGGAGCTCCTACAATGAGCAGTTCTTC. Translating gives CSVEDRASGSSYNEQFF.

CDR3 DNA: TGCGCCAGCAGCTCCACAGGGGGAGACTATGGCTACACCTTC. Its translation is CASSSTGGDYGYTF. This chain uses TRBV5-1 with TRBJ1-2, with 8 bases matching TRBD1. This CDR3 has 14 amino acids. Trimming cost V 3 bases and J 3 bases; bases outside gene matches: 4. Germline V lookup: CDR1 SGHRS, CDR2 YFSETQ.

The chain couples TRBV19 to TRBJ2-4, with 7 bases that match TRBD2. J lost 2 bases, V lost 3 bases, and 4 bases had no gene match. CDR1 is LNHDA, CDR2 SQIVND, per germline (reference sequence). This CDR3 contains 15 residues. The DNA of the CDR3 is TGTGCCAGTAGTATTTTGGGGGGGACCAAAAACATTCAGTACTTC. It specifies CASSILGGTKNIQYF.

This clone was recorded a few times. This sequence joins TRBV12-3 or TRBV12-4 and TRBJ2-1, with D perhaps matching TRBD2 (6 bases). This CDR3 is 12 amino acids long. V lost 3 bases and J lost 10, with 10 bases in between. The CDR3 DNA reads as TGTGCCAGCAGTTTTTCGGCGGGGGAGCAGTTCTTC. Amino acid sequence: CASSFSAGEQFF.

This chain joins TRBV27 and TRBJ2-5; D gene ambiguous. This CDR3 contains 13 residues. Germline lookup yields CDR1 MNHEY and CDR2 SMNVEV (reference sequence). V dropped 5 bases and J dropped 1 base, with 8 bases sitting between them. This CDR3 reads CASSPGAQETQYF. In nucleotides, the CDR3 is TGTGCCAGCAGTCCGGGTGCCCAAGAGACCCAGTACTTC.